These 24 T cell receptor beta chains came from one sample sequenced in a study of cytomegalovirus exposure and HLA in healthy donors. PCR was performed using 60 Vbeta and 13 Jbeta primers. Produced via immunoSEQ multiplex PCR; TCRdb's table is partial and in-frame only. The sample lists about 110,000 clones, approximately 67% occurring once. Sequenced input: PBMCs. The receptors here all came from a man between 18 and 35 years old in good health and CMV-seropositive.

The gene calls are TRBV29-1 and TRBJ1-1; no definite D call. This CDR3 has 14 amino acids. The V end was cut by 5 bases, the J end by 1 base, with 14 bases between. The germline gives CDR1 SQVTM, CDR2 ANQGSEA. The CDR3 region has the DNA TGCAGCGTTTCCGCGACGGCAGGGAACACTGAAGCTTTCTTT. It translates to CSVSATAGNTEAFF.

CDR3 coding DNA: TGCGCCAGCAGCCAACAGGGGGGCCCTGACAGCACAGATACGCAGTATTTT. It codes for CASSQQGGPDSTDTQYF. This chain links TRBV4-1 with TRBJ2-3; D possibly corresponds to TRBD1 (7 bases). CDR1 is MGHRA and CDR2 is YSYEKL in the germline V gene. V was cut by 2 bases and J by 0 bases, with 15 bases left in between. This CDR3 has 17 residues.

This clone showed up just once. V gene TRBV6-1 combines with J gene TRBJ2-5; TRBD2 matches at 11 bases. Germline lookup yields CDR1 MNHNS and CDR2 SASEGT. The CDR3 loop spans 15 amino acids. V shed 3 bases and J 5 bases; nucleotides not matched to a gene: 5. The CDR3 DNA is TGTGCCAGCAGTGATTTTAGCGGGGGGGCGGAGACCCAGTACTTC. Protein: CASSDFSGGAETQYF.

The chain employs TRBV6-5 and TRBJ2-7; D not certain. The germline V gene has CDR1 MNHEY and CDR2 SVGAGI. V was pared by 5 bases and J by 0 bases, with 8 bases between. The CDR3 length is 13 residues. The CDR3 reads CASSKTGSYEQYF. The CDR3 DNA reads as TGTGCCAGCAGTAAGACGGGCTCCTACGAGCAGTACTTC.

Turning to this clone: The same CDR3 also results from other DNA sequences found in this sample. The J gene is TRBJ2-1, the V gene TRBV4-2, with 11 bases matching TRBD2. Germline CDR1 is LGHNA and CDR2 is YNFKEQ. There are 15 residues in the CDR3. V was pared by 3 bases and J by 5 bases, with 3 bases of the junction left unmatched. CDR3 region: CASSQLAGGNNEQFF. DNA of the CDR3: TGTGCCAGCAGCCAGCTAGCGGGGGGAAACAATGAGCAGTTCTTC.

This chain links TRBV19 with TRBJ2-3, with D unresolved. The CDR3 is made up of 13 amino acids. The V and J ends lost 7 bases and 2 bases respectively, with 10 bases between them. Germline CDR1 LNHDA, CDR2 SQIVND (reference sequence). The CDR3 DNA is TGTGCCAGTAAGCTTGCGGTCACAGATACGCAGTATTTT. This gives the protein CASKLAVTDTQYF.

The chain employs TRBV5-4 and TRBJ1-5; D possibly corresponds to TRBD1 (6 bases). The CDR3 is 13 amino acids. V lost 4 bases to trimming and J lost 7 bases, with 12 bases between them. The germline gives CDR1 SGHNT, CDR2 YYREEE (reference sequence). Here the CDR3 DNA reads TGTGCCAGCAGCACAGGGATCAGCCAGCCCCAGCATTTT. Translated: CASSTGISQPQHF.

J is TRBJ2-5 and V is TRBV6-5; TRBD2 matches 11 bases. This CDR3 region has 15 residues. CDR1 is MNHEY and CDR2 is SVGAGI in the germline V gene. V lost 5 bases, J lost 3 bases, and 5 bases stayed unmatched. The DNA for the CDR3 is TGTGCCAGCAGTGTGGTAGCGGGGGGGGAAGAGACCCAGTACTTC. It translates to CASSVVAGGEETQYF.

This clone was recorded a few times. The rearrangement uses TRBV25-1 and TRBJ1-2; TRBD1 aligns across 11 bases. CDR3 size: 13 residues. The junction had 3 bases not matched to a gene; V was cut back by 3 bases and J by 9 bases. Looked up from germline, CDR1 is MGHDK and CDR2 is SYGVNS. The CDR3 nucleotides read TGTGCCAGCAGTGAGCGGGACAGGGGGAGCTACACCTTC. The encoded protein is CASSERDRGSYTF.

The V and J genes are TRBV13 and TRBJ2-2; 8 bases map to TRBD2. Per germline, CDR1 PRHDT and CDR2 FYEKMQ (reference sequence). There are 17 residues in the CDR3. V lost 1 base and J lost 3; bases outside the gene matches: 7. In nucleotides, the CDR3 is TGTGCCAGCAGCTTAGCGGGGGGGCCTTTGTACACCGGGGAGCTGTTTTTT. Translation gives CASSLAGGPLYTGELFF.

This rearrangement joins TRBV28 to TRBJ1-4, with D possibly being TRBD1 (6 bases). V shed 1 base and J shed 0 bases, with 9 bases lying between them. This CDR3 contains 16 residues. CDR1 MDHEN and CDR2 SYDVKM come from the germline V gene. The CDR3 DNA sequence: TGTGCCAGCAGTTTATTCAGGGGCGCAACTAATGAAAAACTGTTTTTT. Its translation is CASSLFRGATNEKLFF.

CDR3 residues: CASSLGDRGAVRVSNQPQHF. For the CDR3, the DNA is TGTGCCAGCAGCTTAGGGGACAGAGGTGCGGTGAGGGTGTCCAATCAGCCCCAGCATTTT. V and J are TRBV7-8 and TRBJ1-5; 7 bases line up with TRBD1. CDR1 SGHVS and CDR2 FQNEAQ come from the germline V gene. The CDR3 is made up of 20 amino acids. V lost 1 base, J lost 3 bases, and 18 bases stayed unmatched.

V usage is TRBV25-1 and J usage is TRBJ2-3; D is undetermined. The CDR3 length is 12 residues. Germline CDR1 and CDR2: MGHDK and SYGVNS. Trimming took off 4 bases at V and 0 bases at J, with 2 bases between the two ends. Here the CDR3 reads CASSASTDTQYF. CDR3 bases: TGTGCCAGCAGTGCTAGCACAGATACGCAGTATTTT.

V usage is TRBV5-6 and J usage is TRBJ2-6; D call uncertain. Per germline, CDR1 SGHDT and CDR2 YYEEEE. V was cut by 4 bases and J by 1 base, with 15 bases left in between. The CDR3 contains 17 residues. CDR3 sequence reads: CASSRISGWSGANVLTF. The CDR3 DNA is TGTGCCAGCAGCCGGATCTCGGGTTGGTCTGGGGCCAACGTCCTGACTTTC.

V gene TRBV6-4 combines with J gene TRBJ2-3; TRBD2 agrees at 9 bases. The CDR3 is made up of 14 amino acids. Germline V gene lookup returns CDR1 MRHNA and CDR2 SNTAGT. The junction had 0 bases not matched to a gene; V was cut back by 4 bases and J by 1 base. The CDR3 DNA reads TGTGCCAGCAGTGCTAGCGGGGGCACAGATACGCAGTATTTT. Amino acid sequence: CASSASGGTDTQYF.

This clone was counted once. The V gene is TRBV18, the J gene TRBJ1-1; the D gene is possibly TRBD1 (6 bases). Germline loops: CDR1 KGHSH, CDR2 LQKENI. Trimming took 1 base from V and 7 from J, leaving 16 bases between them. The CDR3 loop spans 15 amino acids. In nucleotides, the CDR3 is TGTGCCAGCTCACCACTAGGCAGGGGCTGGGGTGAAGCTTTCTTT. Encoded protein: CASSPLGRGWGEAFF.

The gene calls are TRBV5-1 and TRBJ1-5; no clear D. Deletions cut 5 bases from V and 0 bases from J, with 12 bases between. Germline CDR1 is SGHRS and CDR2 is YFSETQ. CDR3 size: 15 residues. Written as DNA, the CDR3 is TGCGCCAGCAGATCCGGGAGGTATAGCAATCAGCCCCAGCATTTT. It yields the protein CASRSGRYSNQPQHF.

The rearrangement joins TRBV6-5 to TRBJ1-3; no clear D gene. The CDR3 loop spans 14 amino acids. Trimming removed 7 bases from V and 4 bases from J, with 14 bases in between. Per germline, CDR1 MNHEY and CDR2 SVGAGI. The CDR3 sequence: CASKWRPSGNTIYF. DNA for the CDR3: TGTGCCAGCAAGTGGAGGCCTTCCGGAAACACCATATATTTT.

This chain's CDR3 is CASLAETGMNTEAFF. CDR3 coding DNA: TGCGCCAGCTTAGCTGAAACCGGGATGAACACTGAAGCTTTCTTT. The V gene is TRBV4-1, the J gene TRBJ1-1; D ambiguous. Trimming removed 8 bases from V and 0 bases from J, with 16 bases in between. Germline CDR1 MGHRA, CDR2 YSYEKL. This CDR3 has 15 residues.

This clone has only one observation. The V call is TRBV7-2, the J call TRBJ2-3; weak D call: TRBD2 (7 bases). Trimming pared 0 bases from V and 4 bases from J, leaving 11 bases between. Per germline, CDR1 SGHTA and CDR2 FQGNSA. CDR3 length: 15 amino acids. CDR3: CASSLAGGAADTQYF. The DNA of the CDR3 is TGTGCCAGCAGCTTAGCGGGGGGGGCCGCAGATACGCAGTATTTT.

The chain combines TRBV11-2 with TRBJ2-2; the match to TRBD2 covers 9 bases. With V trimmed by 3 bases and J by 2 bases, 13 bases remained unmatched. CDR3 size: 19 residues. Germline V CDR1 and CDR2: SGHAT, FQNNGV. In DNA, the CDR3 is TGTGCCAGCAGCTTTTTATGGGGAGTAGCGGGGGCCAACACCGGGGAGCTGTTTTTT. Its protein is CASSFLWGVAGANTGELFF.

This clone was recorded a few times. The chain is built from TRBV6-4 and TRBJ2-6, with no clear D. This CDR3 has 15 amino acids. Germline CDR1 MRHNA, CDR2 SNTAGT. V gave up 3 bases and J gave up 3 bases, with 9 bases separating them. The CDR3: CASSDEVGGANVLTF. In nucleotides, the CDR3 is TGTGCCAGCAGTGATGAGGTCGGTGGGGCCAACGTCCTGACTTTC.

This chain uses TRBV6-5 with TRBJ2-5; no firm D call. The V and J ends lost 2 bases and 5 bases respectively, with 6 bases between them. CDR3 length: 12 amino acids. CDR1 is MNHEY, CDR2 SVGAGI, per germline. CDR3 sequence reads: CASSYDGETQYF. CDR3 DNA sequence: TGTGCCAGCAGTTACGACGGGGAGACCCAGTACTTC.

This clone was counted between two and nine times. The rearrangement links TRBV7-9 to TRBJ1-3, with no clear D. Germline assignment: CDR1 SEHNR and CDR2 FQNEAQ (reference sequence). The CDR3 is 12 residues long. V was pared by 7 bases and J by 3 bases, with 7 bases between. DNA of the CDR3: TGTGCCAGCACCCAAATTGGAAACACCATATATTTT. Its translation: CASTQIGNTIYF.